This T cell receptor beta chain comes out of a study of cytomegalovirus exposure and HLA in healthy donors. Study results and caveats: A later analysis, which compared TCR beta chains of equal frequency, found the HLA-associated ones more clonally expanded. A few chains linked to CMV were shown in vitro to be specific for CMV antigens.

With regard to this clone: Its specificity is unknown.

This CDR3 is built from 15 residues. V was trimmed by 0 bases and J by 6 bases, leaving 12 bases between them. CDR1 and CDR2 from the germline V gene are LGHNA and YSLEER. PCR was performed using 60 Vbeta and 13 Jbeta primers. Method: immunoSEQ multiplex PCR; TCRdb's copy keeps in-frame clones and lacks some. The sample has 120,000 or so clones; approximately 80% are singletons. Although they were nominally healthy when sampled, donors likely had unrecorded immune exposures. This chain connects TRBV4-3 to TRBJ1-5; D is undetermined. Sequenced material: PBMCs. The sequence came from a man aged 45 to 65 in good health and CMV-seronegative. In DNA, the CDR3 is TGCGCCAGCAGCCAAGATTTTGAGGGCGGTCAGCCCCAGCATTTT. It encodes CASSQDFEGGQPQHF.